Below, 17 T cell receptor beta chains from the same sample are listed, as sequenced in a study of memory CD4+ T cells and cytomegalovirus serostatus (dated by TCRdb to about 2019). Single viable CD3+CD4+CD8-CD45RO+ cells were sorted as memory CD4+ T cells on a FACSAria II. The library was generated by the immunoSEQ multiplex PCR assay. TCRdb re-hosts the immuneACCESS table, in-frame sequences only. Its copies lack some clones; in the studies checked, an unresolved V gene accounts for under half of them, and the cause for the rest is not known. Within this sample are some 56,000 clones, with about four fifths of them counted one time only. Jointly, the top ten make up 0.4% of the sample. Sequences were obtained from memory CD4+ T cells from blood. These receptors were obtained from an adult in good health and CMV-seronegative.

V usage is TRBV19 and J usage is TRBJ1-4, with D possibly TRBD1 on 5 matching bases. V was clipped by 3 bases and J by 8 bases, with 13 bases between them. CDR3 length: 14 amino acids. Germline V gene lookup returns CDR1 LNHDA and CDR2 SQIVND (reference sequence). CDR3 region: CASSIRRGREKLFF. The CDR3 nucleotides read TGTGCCAGTAGTATCCGAAGGGGAAGGGAAAAACTGTTTTTT.

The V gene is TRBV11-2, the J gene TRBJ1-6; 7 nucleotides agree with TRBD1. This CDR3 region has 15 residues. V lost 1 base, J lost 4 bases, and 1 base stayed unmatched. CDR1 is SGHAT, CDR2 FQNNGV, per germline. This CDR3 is CASSLVQGYNSPLHF. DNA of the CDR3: TGTGCCAGCAGCTTAGTACAGGGGTATAATTCACCCCTCCACTTT.

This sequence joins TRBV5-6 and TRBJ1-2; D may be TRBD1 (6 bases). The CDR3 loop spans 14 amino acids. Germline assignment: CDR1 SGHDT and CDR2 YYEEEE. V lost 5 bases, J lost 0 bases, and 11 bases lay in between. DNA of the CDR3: TGTGCCAGCAGAAAGGACAGAACTAACTATGGCTACACCTTC. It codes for CASRKDRTNYGYTF.

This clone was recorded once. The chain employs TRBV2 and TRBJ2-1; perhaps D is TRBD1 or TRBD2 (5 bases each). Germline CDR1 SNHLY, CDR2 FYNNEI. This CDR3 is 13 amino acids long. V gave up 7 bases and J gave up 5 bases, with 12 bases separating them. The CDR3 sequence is CASNPPGHNEQFF. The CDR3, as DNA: TGTGCCAGCAACCCACCGGGGCACAATGAGCAGTTCTTC.

This CDR3 reads CASSQQINGSPLHF. In nucleotides, the CDR3 is TGTGCCAGCAGTCAACAGATCAACGGTTCACCCCTCCACTTT. The chain carries TRBV6-5 and TRBJ1-6; D call uncertain. The germline gives CDR1 MNHEY, CDR2 SVGAGI. Deletions cut 5 bases from V and 9 bases from J, with 14 bases between. The CDR3 length is 14 residues.

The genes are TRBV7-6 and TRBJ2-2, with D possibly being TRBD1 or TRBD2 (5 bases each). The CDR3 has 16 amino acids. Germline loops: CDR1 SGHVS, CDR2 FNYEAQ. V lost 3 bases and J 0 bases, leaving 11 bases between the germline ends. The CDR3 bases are TGTGCCAGCAGCTTGGGGGACGCTTCGAACACCGGGGAGCTGTTTTTT. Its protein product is CASSLGDASNTGELFF.

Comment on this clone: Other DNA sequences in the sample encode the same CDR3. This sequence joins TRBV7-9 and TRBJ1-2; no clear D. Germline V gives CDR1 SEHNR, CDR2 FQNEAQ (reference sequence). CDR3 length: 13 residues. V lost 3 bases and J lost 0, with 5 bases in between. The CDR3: CASSFPANYGYTF. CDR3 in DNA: TGTGCCAGCAGCTTCCCAGCTAACTATGGCTACACCTTC.

Written as DNA, the CDR3 is TGTGCCAGCAGTTTATCGTTCGGACAGGGGGCCTACGAGCAGTACTTC. Residues: CASSLSFGQGAYEQYF. This sequence joins TRBV27 and TRBJ2-5, with TRBD1 identical over 10 bases. Judging by the DNA end, TRBJ2-7 fits better; the J call may be wrong. This CDR3 spans 16 amino acids. CDR1 is MNHEY, CDR2 SMNVEV, per germline (reference sequence).

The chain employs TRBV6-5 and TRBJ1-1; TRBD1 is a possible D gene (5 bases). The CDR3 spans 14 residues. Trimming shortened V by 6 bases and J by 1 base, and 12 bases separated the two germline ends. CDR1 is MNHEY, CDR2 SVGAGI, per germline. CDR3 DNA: TGTGCCAGCAGAAGGGACCGTAGGAACACTGAAGCTTTCTTT. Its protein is CASRRDRRNTEAFF.

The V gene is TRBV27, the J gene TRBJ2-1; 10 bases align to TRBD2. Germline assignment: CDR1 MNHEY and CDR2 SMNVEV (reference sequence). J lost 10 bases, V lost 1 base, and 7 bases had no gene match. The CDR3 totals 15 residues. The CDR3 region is CASSLWGSGGLEQFF. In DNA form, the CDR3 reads TGTGCCAGCAGTTTATGGGGTAGCGGGGGGTTGGAGCAGTTCTTC.

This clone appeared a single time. The CDR3 protein is CASSQQGLSNQPQHF. CDR3 sequence (DNA): TGTGCCAGCAGCCAACAGGGTCTTAGCAATCAGCCCCAGCATTTT. The V and J genes are TRBV7-2 and TRBJ1-5; TRBD1 might be the D (6 bases). In germline, CDR1 is SGHTA, CDR2 FQGNSA. The V gene lost 5 bases and the J gene lost 0 bases, with 11 bases spanning the gap. The CDR3 sequence is 15 residues long.

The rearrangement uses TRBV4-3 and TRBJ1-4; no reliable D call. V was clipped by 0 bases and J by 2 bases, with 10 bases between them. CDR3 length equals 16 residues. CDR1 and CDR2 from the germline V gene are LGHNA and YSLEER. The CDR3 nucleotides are TGCGCCAGCAGCCAAGACCGAGGAGATACTAATGAAAAACTGTTTTTT. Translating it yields CASSQDRGDTNEKLFF.

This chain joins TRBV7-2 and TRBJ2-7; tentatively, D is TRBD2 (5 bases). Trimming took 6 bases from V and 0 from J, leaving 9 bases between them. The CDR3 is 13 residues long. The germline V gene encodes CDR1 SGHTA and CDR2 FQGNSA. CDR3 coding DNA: TGTGCCAGCAGTCGGGGTAGCTCCTACGAGCAGTACTTC. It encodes CASSRGSSYEQYF. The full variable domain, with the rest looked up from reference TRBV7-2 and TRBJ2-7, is GAGVSQSPSNKVTEKGKDVELRCDPISGHTALYWYRQSLGQGLEFLIYFQGNSAPDKSGLPSDRFSAERTGGSVSTLTIQRTQQEDSAVYLCASSRGSSYEQYFGPGTRLTVT.

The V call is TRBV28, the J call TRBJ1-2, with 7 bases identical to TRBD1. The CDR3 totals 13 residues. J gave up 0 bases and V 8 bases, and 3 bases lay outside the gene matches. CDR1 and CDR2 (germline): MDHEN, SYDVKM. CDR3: CASGDRPNYGYTF. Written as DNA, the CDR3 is TGTGCCAGCGGGGACAGACCTAACTATGGCTACACCTTC.

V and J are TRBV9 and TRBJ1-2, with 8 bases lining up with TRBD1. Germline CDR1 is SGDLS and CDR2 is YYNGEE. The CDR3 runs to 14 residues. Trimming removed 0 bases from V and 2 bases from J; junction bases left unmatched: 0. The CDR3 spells CASSVGTGNYGYTF. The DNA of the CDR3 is TGTGCCAGCAGCGTAGGGACAGGGAACTATGGCTACACCTTC.

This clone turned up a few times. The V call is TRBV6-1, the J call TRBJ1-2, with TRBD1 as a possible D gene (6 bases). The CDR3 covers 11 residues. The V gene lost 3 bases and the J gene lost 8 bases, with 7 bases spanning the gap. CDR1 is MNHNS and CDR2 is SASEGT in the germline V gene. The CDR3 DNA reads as TGTGCCAGCAGTGAGACAGGAGGCTACACCTTC. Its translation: CASSETGGYTF.

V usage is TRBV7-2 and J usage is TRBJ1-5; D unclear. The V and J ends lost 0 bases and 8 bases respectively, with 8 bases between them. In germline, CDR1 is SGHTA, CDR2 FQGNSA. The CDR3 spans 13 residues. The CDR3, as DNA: TGTGCCAGCAGCTTAGCCCGGGAGAAGCCCCAGCATTTT. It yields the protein CASSLAREKPQHF.